This T cell receptor (beta chain) was sequenced in a study of T-cell reconstitution after alpha-beta-depleted transplantation in children. This clonotype was detected only a few times. Library preparation (for TCRbeta) was performed with unique molecular identifiers. TCRdb reprocessed the PCR reads with MiXCR, giving one entry per CDR3 protein. The sample includes 360,000 or so distinct CDR3 sequences, around 20% of them seen just once. The source material was PBMCs from the stem cell graft donor, sampled from the stem cell graft. This receptor was obtained from a human donor who donated a stem cell graft to a child with acute myeloid leukemia.

The CDR3: CASSSDRAQETQYF. The CDR3 coding sequence is TGTGCCAGCAGCTCCGACAGGGCCCAAGAGACCCAGTACTTC. V is TRBV7-2 and J is TRBJ2-5, with 7 bases lining up with TRBD1. CDR1 is SGHTA and CDR2 is FQGNSA in the germline V gene. V dropped 4 bases and J dropped 1; count of bases not matched to a gene: 3. The CDR3 consists of 14 residues.